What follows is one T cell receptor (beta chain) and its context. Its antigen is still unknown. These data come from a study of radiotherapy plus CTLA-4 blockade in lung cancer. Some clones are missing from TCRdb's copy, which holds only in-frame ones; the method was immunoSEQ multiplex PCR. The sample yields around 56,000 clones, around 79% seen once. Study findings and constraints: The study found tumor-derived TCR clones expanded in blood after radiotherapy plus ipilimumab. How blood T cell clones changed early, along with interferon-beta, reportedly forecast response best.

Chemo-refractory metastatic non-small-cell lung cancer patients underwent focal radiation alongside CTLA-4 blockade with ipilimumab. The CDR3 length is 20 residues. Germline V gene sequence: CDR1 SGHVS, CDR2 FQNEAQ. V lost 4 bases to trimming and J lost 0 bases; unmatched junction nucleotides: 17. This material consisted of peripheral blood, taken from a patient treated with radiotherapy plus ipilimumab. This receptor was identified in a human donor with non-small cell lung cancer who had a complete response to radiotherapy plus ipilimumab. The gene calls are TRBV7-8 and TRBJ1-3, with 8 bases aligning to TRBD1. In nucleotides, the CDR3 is TGTGCCAGCAGCTCACAACTCGGGACAGGTTCGTCAAGCTCTGGAAACACCATATATTTT. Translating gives CASSSQLGTGSSSSGNTIYF.